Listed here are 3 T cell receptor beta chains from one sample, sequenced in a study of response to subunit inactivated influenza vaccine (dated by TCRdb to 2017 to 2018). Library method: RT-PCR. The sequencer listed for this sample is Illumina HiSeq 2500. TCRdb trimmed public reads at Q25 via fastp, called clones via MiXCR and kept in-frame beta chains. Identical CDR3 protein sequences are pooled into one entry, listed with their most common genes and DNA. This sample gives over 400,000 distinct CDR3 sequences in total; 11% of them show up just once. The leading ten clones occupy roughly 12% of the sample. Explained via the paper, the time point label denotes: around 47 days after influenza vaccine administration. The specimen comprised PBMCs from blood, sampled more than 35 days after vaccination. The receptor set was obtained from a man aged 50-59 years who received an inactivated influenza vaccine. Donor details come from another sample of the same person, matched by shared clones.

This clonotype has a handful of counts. CDR3 in amino acids: CASSPPGGYGYTF. The CDR3 DNA follows: TGTGCCAGCTCACCTCCCGGGGGCTATGGCTACACCTTC. This rearrangement joins TRBV18 to TRBJ1-2; the D gene is possibly TRBD1 (5 bases). Germline V CDR1 and CDR2: KGHSH, LQKENI. Trimming left V 3 bases short and J 4 bases short, with 9 bases between. CDR3 size: 13 residues. Full variable domain (rest looked up from reference TRBV18 and TRBJ1-2): NAGVMQNPRHLVRRRGQEARLRCSPMKGHSHVYWYRQLPEEGLKFMVYLQKENIIDESGMPKERFSAEFPKEGPSILRIQQVVRGDSAAYFCASSPPGGYGYTFGSGTRLTVV.

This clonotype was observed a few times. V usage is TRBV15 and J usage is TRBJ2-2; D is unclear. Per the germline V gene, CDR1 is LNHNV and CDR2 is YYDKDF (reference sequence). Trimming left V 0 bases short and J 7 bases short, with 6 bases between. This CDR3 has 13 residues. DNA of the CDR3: TGTGCCACCAGCAGAGATCAGAGCGGGGAGCTGTTTTTT. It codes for CATSRDQSGELFF.

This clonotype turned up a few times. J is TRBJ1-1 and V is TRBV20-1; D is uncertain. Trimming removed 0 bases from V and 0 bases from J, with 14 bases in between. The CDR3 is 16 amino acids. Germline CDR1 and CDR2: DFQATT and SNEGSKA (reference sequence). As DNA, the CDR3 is TGCAGTGCTAGAGAAGTAGGGCGACACTTGAACACTGAAGCTTTCTTT. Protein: CSAREVGRHLNTEAFF.